This T cell receptor (beta chain) was identified during a study of CD8 T cells in Susac syndrome. Notes on the study in general: Clonal expansion did not appear in Susac syndrome CD4+ T cell repertoires.

While CD8+ and CD4+ T cells were isolated negatively, TEMRA cells were enriched by FACS. With random hexamers, 0.5 to 1 ug RNA was reverse transcribed. Amplification of TCR beta CDR3 by immunoSEQ multiplex PCR spanned 54 Vbeta and 13 Jbeta. MiXCR, run by TCRdb on the immunoSEQ multiplex PCR reads, gives a single entry per CDR3 protein. The table has roughly 180,000 distinct CDR3 sequences, roughly 94% seen once. V was trimmed by 2 bases and J by 2 bases, leaving 6 bases between them. The CDR3 has 13 amino acids. Germline-derived CDR1 and CDR2 are SNHLY and FYNNEI. For this clonotype: Its antigen is unidentified.

The TCR comes from a human donor with Susac syndrome. The chain combines TRBV2 with TRBJ1-2; no firm D call. The sequencing input was CD4+ T cells from PBMCs. The CDR3 DNA follows: TGTGCCAGCAGTGAATCAGACAACTATGGCTACACCTTC. This translates into CASSESDNYGYTF.